A single T cell receptor (beta chain) is shown here with its context. This clonotype was counted ten times or more. Its binding antigen is unknown. Per-nucleotide qualities are absent, and no much larger clonotype sits a single base away. Trimming accounts for 3 bases at V and 4 bases at J, while the number of junction bases matched to no gene is 10. From a lookup of the germline V gene (reference sequence), CDR1 and CDR2 are MNHEY and SMNVEV. The CDR3 runs 17 residues from the cysteine to the phenylalanine. Only CDR3 DNA is held: 51 bases, read in frame from base 1. This sample is drawn from a study of post-analysis software for immune sequencing data (dated by TCRdb to between 2014 and 2017). Describing the broader study: Disease courses on record covered relapsing-remitting, secondary progressive and progressive-relapsing multiple sclerosis, though some patients had no subtype annotation. The multiple sclerosis patient repertoires were compared with 11 previously published healthy control repertoires from donors aged about 6 to 28 years. A subset of samples was prepared in parallel using single-end sample barcoding, then pooled and co-amplified after Illumina adapter ligation.

The paper's findings and limits, for the study overall: Patients showed significantly higher frequencies than controls for about five TRBV segments, among them TRBV5-6, TRBV5-1 and TRBV20-1. The multiple sclerosis patient group was slightly younger than the control group. Compared with controls, multiple sclerosis patients had significantly lower normalized Chao1 diversity, a finding suggesting substantial peripheral T-cell clonal expansion. Direct clustering with F measure revealed strong co-clustering of samples prepared in the same batch, which led to a batch-effect correction.

To demonstrate the VDJtools post-analysis software, the study profiled TCR beta repertoires from the peripheral blood of under 15 young patients with multiple sclerosis. The patients with multiple sclerosis were children and adolescents between about 6 and 15 years of age. Libraries were built with PCR. The listed sequencing device is Illumina HiSeq 2500. Unique molecular identifiers were incorporated into TCR beta cDNA libraries to reduce PCR and sequencing biases. Roughly 500,000 cDNA molecules were obtained for every 1 to 10 million input T cells, so each molecule roughly corresponded to one T cell. The same protocol used for the earlier healthy control dataset was applied to prepare and sequence the patient libraries. Samples belonging to the same batch were prepared together, multiplexed and sequenced on a shared HiSeq lane. Concerning the study's data processing: MIGEC handled the raw barcoded reads, throwing out single-read molecular identifier groups before consensus assembly and CDR3 extraction. Clonotype tables were post-analysed with VDJtools, and diversity was normalized by down-sampling all datasets to the smallest sample size. To correct batch-related cross-sample contamination, repertoire overlap clustering matched CDR3 amino acid sequences but not nucleotide sequences. Clones were called with MiXCR by TCRdb after fastp trimmed the public reads at Q25, and only in-frame beta chains were retained. Here each entry gathers all rows of one CDR3 protein and keeps the most common genes and DNA. TCRdb's processing, not the authors', yielded these V and J calls. The sample data list a few hundred thousand distinct CDR3 sequences, and about 38% of these were observed just once. The ten largest clones take up more than 4% of the sample.

The sequence is built from TRBV27 and TRBJ2-1, with 9 bases matching TRBD2. This TCR was recovered from a girl aged 5 to 17 with multiple sclerosis. Sequencing used blood. The CDR3 here reads CASSFRPLAGSYNEQFF. The DNA is as follows: TGTGCCAGCAGTTTTCGACCCCTAGCGGGATCATACAATGAGCAGTTCTTC.